A single TCR beta chain is shown here with its context. Its antigen is unknown. The entry originates in a study of cytomegalovirus exposure and HLA in healthy donors. Primers for the PCR totalled 60 Vbeta and 13 Jbeta. Assay used: immunoSEQ multiplex PCR; TCRdb lists only in-frame clones, some missing. This table holds 150,000 or so clones, 80% found once. The study, taken as a whole, reports: The study flagged around 160 TCR beta chains as cytomegalovirus-associated. For TCR beta chains, V- and J-gene trimming was later linked to a missense DCLRE1C variant.

Trimming took 6 bases from V and 6 from J; bases not matched to a gene: 3. The CDR3 length is 11 residues. Per the germline V gene, CDR1 is DFQATT and CDR2 is SNEGSKA (reference sequence). This clonotype originated in a woman aged 45-59 years in good health and CMV-seropositive. The sample taken for sequencing was PBMCs. This chain links TRBV20-1 with TRBJ2-7, with TRBD2 matching over 9 bases. The CDR3 nucleotides read TGCAGTGCAGAGCGGGGGGCCGAGCAGTACTTC. Amino acids: CSAERGAEQYF.